The present T cell receptor beta chain was sequenced within a study of blood T cell repertoires in COVID-19. Overall study: T cells, B-cell-depleted T cells, or PBMCs provided the cDNA or gDNA that served as material.

The V gene lost 0 bases and the J gene lost 7 bases, with 13 bases spanning the gap. This CDR3 spans 14 amino acids. Germline V CDR1 and CDR2: SGHNT, YYREEE (reference sequence). Two negative PCRs, clearance, or symptom resolution had been documented for recovered Cohort 3 donors. Authors' analysis steps: Nucleated cell counts were estimated from reference gene primer amplification. Generated by immunoSEQ multiplex PCR, the TCRdb table keeps only in-frame clones and is missing some. The V and J calls and clone size come from that table; D and trimming were worked out from the DNA. The sample consists of about 440,000 clones, 90% of them appearing once.

The TCR comes from a young man who had recovered from COVID-19. V and J are TRBV5-4 and TRBJ1-2, with D maybe TRBD1 (5 bases). Sample: PBMCs or T cells enriched from blood (not recorded which). The CDR3 loop is CASSLADAGFGYTF. The DNA for the CDR3 is TGTGCCAGCAGCTTGGCCGACGCAGGGTTTGGCTACACCTTC.